This T cell receptor (beta chain) emerged from a study of T cells after yellow fever vaccination. The TCR cDNA carried a universal primer site and UMIs from 5'RACE template switching. TCRdb re-analysed the 5' RACE reads in MiXCR, keeping a single row per CDR3 protein. The sample has some 420,000 distinct CDR3 sequences, 18% seen once. This clonotype was observed a handful of times. Per the germline V gene, CDR1 is SGHVS and CDR2 is FNYEAQ. The V and J ends lost 4 bases and 0 bases respectively, with 20 bases between them. The CDR3 runs to 18 residues. Sample: PBMCs, taken before the yellow fever booster vaccination. This receptor was obtained from a man aged 18 to 35 who received the YFV17D yellow fever vaccine. This chain joins TRBV7-6 and TRBJ2-3; D perhaps matches TRBD2 (6 bases). The CDR3 sequence is CASSSPSTGAGSTDTQYF. In DNA form, the CDR3 reads TGTGCCAGCAGCTCACCCTCTACTGGGGCGGGGAGCACAGATACGCAGTATTTT.